This TCR beta chain was retrieved from a study of blood T cell repertoires in COVID-19. How the authors handled the data: Cell counts per sample came from amplifying reference gene primers. Sequencing was performed with immunoSEQ multiplex PCR; in TCRdb, only in-frame clones are kept and a portion is missing. V and J calls and clone size follow that table, whereas D and trimming were derived from the DNA. The table has about 320,000 clones, 86% seen once. Cohort assignment relied on participant-reported clinical history. Symptom resolution, clearance, or two negative PCRs marked donors in Cohort 3 as recovered. CDR3 length: 15 amino acids. Germline V lookup: CDR1 SNHLY, CDR2 FYNNEI. The junction had 9 bases not matched to a gene; V was cut back by 6 bases and J by 6 bases.

Material: PBMCs or T cells enriched from blood (not recorded which). V gene TRBV2 combines with J gene TRBJ1-5; 9 bases fit TRBD1. The TCR comes from a woman aged 18-30 years who had recovered from COVID-19. The CDR3 DNA reads TGTGCCAGCAGGGAAACAGGGGGCGTCGGTCAGCCCCAGCATTTT. The encoded protein is CASRETGGVGQPQHF.